This TCR beta chain was found in a study of blood T cell repertoires in COVID-19 (dated by TCRdb to about 2020). Regarding the research as a whole: Collaborator samples came from the United States, Italy and Spain and covered acute and convalescent phases of COVID-19. The prospective study material was composed of cDNA or gDNA derived from T cells, B-cell-depleted T cells, or PBMCs. Deeply sampled blood TCRbeta repertoires from subjects exposed to, actively infected with, or recovered from COVID-19 were included in the dataset. The repertoires were released in a freely available public database intended as a resource for research on the immune response to SARS-CoV-2. The samples were drawn from the first 160 participants of the ongoing ImmuneRACE study and from over 950 subjects provided by 6 global collaborators. A de-identified subject ID, COVID-19 status, age in years and sex were almost always included in the sample metadata. HLA class I and class II types, where available, came from metadata supplied by the sample provider rather than from assay-based typing. The research as a whole found: How much clinical and demographic metadata was included differed by source and by participant, and the metadata was provided uncurated.

The germline V gene (reference sequence) gives CDR1 as LNHDA and CDR2 as SQIVND. The CDR3 sequence holds 15 residues, the cysteine and phenylalanine included. The entry retains the CDR3 DNA only, 45 bases that are in frame from base 1. Trimming takes 7 bases off V and 6 bases off J; junction bases not matched to a gene: 10. The immunoSEQ Assay, a bias-controlled multiplex PCR, was used to amplify TCRbeta CDR3 regions from genomic DNA. The published analysis was carried out like this. The number of nucleated cells in each sample was estimated from the amplification of reference gene primers within the assay. Sequence reads were collapsed and filtered to measure the absolute abundance of every unique TCRbeta CDR3 rearrangement. For each sample, productive Simpson clonality was calculated as the square root of Simpson's diversity index over productive rearrangements. Entries here come from immuneACCESS through TCRdb and include only in-frame sequences with V and J called. Some clones fail to appear in such tables; in the studies checked, an unresolved V gene covers under half of the shortfall, and the cause of the remainder is unknown. Clone size and the V and J calls come from that table; the DNA yielded D and trimming. Here the sample has about 230,000 clones; around 90% occur a single time. The biggest ten clones account for approximately 2.5% of the sample.

In Seattle, one collaborating source enrolled patients while the infection was active and tracked those patients longitudinally over the course of disease. The collaborating institutions used their own protocols to collect whole blood in K2EDTA tubes. For TCRbeta analysis, collaborator samples were shipped as frozen whole blood, as isolated PBMCs, or as DNA extracted from either sample type. This clone was recorded only once. Its antigen is currently not known. No base-level quality is on record; no much larger clone is a single base apart. The sample taken for sequencing was peripheral blood. This clonotype was sampled from a man aged 25 to 40 with COVID-19, enrolled during active disease. This chain joins TRBV19 to TRBJ1-5; TRBD1 matches 9 bases in the middle. The CDR3 region reads CASTPQRTGVQPQHF. The bases read TGTGCCAGTACGCCACAGAGGACAGGGGTTCAGCCCCAGCATTTT.